This TCR beta chain originates from a study of regulatory T cells in long-lasting Graves disease. Noted time point: newly diagnosed GD, antithyroid drugs for less than 3 months. PBMC RNA served as the TCR library source. Study results and limitations: Newly diagnosed patients shared 966 public clonotypes; persistent patients shared some 2,700. Persistent Graves' patients showed reduced TCR diversity versus newly diagnosed patients.

This clonotype occurred many times. Its target is not known. Trimming cost V 2 bases and J 8 bases, with 14 bases left between them. Per germline, CDR1 MNHEY and CDR2 SVGEGT. CDR3 length: 14 amino acids. Arm-PCR of CDR3 regions with iRepertoire HTBI primers generated TCR beta libraries. TCRdb recomputed calls from the multiplex PCR reads with MiXCR, one row per CDR3 protein. Of more than 450,000 distinct CDR3 sequences listed, 12% are singletons. The same specimen was also included in a second study, on T cells in Graves' hyperthyroidism and ophthalmopathy.

The receptor's source is a woman aged 30 to 39 with Graves disease. The material was peripheral blood mononuclear cells (PBMCs), obtained at new diagnosis, from a patient treated with antithyroid drugs. The chain uses TRBV6-2 or TRBV6-3 and TRBJ2-3; D not certain. CDR3 nucleotide sequence: TGTGCCAGCAGTTACCCAGGAACTGGTGGTACGCAGTATTTT. Protein: CASSYPGTGGTQYF.